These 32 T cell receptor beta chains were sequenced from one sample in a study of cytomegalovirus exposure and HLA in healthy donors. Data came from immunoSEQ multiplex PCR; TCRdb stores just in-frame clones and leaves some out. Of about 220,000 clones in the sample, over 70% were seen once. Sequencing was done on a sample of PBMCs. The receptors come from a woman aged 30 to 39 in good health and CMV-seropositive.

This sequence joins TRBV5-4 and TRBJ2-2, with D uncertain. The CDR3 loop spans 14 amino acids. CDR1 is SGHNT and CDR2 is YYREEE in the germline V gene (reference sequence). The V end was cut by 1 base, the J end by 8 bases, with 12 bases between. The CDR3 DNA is TGTGCCAGCAGCTTGAAGTTAGTCGGGGGGGAGCTGTTTTTT. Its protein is CASSLKLVGGELFF. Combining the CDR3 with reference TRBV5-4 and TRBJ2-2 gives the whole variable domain ETGVTQSPTHLIKTRGQQVTLRCSSQSGHNTVSWYQQALGQGPQFIFQYYREEENGRGNFPPRFSGLQFPNYSSELNVNALELDDSALYLCASSLKLVGGELFFGEGSRLTVL.

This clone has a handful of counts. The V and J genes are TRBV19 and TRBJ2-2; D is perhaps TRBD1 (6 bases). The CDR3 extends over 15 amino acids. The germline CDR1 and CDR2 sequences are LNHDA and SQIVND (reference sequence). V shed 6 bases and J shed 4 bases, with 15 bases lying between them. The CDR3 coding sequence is TGTGCCAGTAGGCCCTCGGACAGTTTCACCGGGGAGCTGTTTTTT. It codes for CASRPSDSFTGELFF.

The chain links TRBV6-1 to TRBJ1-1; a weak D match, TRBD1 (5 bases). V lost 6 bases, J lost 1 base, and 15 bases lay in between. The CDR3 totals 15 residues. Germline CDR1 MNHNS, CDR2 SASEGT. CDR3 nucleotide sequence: TGTGCCAGCAGCCGTGGGGCCGGCACGAACACTGAAGCTTTCTTT. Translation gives CASSRGAGTNTEAFF.

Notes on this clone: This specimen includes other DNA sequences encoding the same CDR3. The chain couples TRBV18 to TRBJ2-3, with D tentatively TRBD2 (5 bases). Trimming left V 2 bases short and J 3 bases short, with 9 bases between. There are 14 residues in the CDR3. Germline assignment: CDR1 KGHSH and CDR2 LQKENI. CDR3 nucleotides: TGTGCCAGCTCACCAGGACGGGAAACAGATACGCAGTATTTT. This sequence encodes CASSPGRETDTQYF. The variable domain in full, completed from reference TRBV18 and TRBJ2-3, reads NAGVMQNPRHLVRRRGQEARLRCSPMKGHSHVYWYRQLPEEGLKFMVYLQKENIIDESGMPKERFSAEFPKEGPSILRIQQVVRGDSAAYFCASSPGRETDTQYFGPGTRLTVL.

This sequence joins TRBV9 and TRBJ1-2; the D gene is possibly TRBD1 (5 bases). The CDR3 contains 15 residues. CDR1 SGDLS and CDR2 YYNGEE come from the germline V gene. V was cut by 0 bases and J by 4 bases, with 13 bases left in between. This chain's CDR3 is CASSVAPQVVYGYTF. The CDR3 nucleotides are TGTGCCAGCAGCGTAGCGCCACAGGTTGTCTATGGCTACACCTTC.

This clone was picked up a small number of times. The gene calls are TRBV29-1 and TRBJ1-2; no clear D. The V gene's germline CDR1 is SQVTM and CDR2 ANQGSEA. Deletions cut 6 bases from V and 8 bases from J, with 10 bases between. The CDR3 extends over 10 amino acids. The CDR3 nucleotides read TGCAGCGTGATCGAAGGGGGCTACACCTTC. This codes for CSVIEGGYTF.

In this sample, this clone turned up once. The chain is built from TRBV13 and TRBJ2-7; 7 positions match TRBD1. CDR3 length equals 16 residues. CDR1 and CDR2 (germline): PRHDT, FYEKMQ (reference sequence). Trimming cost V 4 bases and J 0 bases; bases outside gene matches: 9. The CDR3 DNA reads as TGTGCCAGCAGCTCCCGACAGGGTCGGAGCTCCTACGAGCAGTACTTC. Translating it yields CASSSRQGRSSYEQYF.

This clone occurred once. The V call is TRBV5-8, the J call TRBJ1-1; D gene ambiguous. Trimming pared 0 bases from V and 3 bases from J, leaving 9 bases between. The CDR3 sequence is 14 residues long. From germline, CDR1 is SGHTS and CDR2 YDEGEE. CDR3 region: CASSLVGGHTEAFF. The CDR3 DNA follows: TGTGCCAGCAGCTTGGTAGGTGGCCACACTGAAGCTTTCTTT.

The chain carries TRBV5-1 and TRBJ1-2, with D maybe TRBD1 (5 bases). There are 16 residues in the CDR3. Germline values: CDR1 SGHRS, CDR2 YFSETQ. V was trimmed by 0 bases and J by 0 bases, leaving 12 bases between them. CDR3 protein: CASSLARQSPNYGYTF. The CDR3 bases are TGCGCCAGCAGCTTGGCCAGACAGTCCCCTAACTATGGCTACACCTTC.

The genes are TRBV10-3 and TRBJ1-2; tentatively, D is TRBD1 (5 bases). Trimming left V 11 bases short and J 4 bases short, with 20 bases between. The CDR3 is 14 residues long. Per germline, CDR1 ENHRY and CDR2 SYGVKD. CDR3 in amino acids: CASIPGRGPYGYTF. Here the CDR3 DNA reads TGTGCCTCTATACCGGGGCGAGGGCCCTATGGCTACACCTTC.

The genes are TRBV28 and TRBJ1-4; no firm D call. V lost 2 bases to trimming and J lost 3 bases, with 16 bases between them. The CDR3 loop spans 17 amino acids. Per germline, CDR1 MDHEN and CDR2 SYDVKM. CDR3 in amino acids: CASSLIMELRANEKLFF. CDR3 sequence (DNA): TGTGCCAGCAGTTTAATCATGGAGCTTAGGGCTAATGAAAAACTGTTTTTT.

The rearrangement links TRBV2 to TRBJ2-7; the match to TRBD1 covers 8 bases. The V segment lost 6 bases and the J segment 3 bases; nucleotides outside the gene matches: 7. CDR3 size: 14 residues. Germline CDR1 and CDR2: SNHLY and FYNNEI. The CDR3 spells CASRDRTGNYEQYF. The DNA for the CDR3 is TGTGCCAGCAGGGACCGGACAGGGAACTACGAGCAGTACTTC.

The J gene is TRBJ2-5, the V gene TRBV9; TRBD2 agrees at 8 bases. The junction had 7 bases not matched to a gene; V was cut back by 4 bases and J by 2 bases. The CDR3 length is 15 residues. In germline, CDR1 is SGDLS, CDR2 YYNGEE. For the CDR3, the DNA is TGTGCCAGCAGCTCTGGAGCGGGAGTACAAGAGACCCAGTACTTC. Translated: CASSSGAGVQETQYF.

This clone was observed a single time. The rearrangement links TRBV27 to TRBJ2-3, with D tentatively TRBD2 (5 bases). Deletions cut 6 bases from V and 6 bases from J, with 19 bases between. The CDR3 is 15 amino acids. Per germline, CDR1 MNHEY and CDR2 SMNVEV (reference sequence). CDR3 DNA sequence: TGTGCCAGCAGCCTTTTCGACGGAGGATCTGATACGCAGTATTTT. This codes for CASSLFDGGSDTQYF.

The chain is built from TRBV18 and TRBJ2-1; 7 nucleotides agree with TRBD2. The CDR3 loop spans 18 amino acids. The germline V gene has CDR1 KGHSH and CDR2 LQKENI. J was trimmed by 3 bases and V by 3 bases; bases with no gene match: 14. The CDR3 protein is CASSPVLSGRAFYNEQFF. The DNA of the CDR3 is TGTGCCAGCTCACCTGTCTTGAGTGGGAGGGCCTTCTACAATGAGCAGTTCTTC.

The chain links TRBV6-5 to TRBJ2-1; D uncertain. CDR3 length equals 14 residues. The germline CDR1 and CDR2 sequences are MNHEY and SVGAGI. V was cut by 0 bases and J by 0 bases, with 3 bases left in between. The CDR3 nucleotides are TGTGCCAGCAGTTACTCCTACTCCTACAATGAGCAGTTCTTC. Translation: CASSYSYSYNEQFF.

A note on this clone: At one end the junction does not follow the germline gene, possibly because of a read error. In nucleotides, the CDR3 is TGTGCCAGCAGTGATATCGCGGGAGGGCCGGGGCTCTTC. It encodes CASSDIAGGPGLF. V is TRBV2 and J is TRBJ2-1; 9 bases map to TRBD2. The length of the CDR3 is 13 residues. In germline, CDR1 is SNHLY, CDR2 FYNNEI.

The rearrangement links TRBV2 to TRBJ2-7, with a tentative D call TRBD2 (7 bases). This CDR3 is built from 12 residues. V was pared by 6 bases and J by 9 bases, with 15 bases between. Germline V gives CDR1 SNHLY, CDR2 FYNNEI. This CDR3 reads CASSPGGGRQYF. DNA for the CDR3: TGTGCCAGCAGCCCTGGGGGGGGCCGGCAGTACTTC.

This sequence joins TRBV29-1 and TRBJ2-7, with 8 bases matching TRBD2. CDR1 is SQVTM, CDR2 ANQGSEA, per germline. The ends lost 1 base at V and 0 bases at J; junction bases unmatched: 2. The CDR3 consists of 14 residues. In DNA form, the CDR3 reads TGCAGCGTTGAAGGGCGGGGGGACTCCTACGAGCAGTACTTC. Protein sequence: CSVEGRGDSYEQYF.

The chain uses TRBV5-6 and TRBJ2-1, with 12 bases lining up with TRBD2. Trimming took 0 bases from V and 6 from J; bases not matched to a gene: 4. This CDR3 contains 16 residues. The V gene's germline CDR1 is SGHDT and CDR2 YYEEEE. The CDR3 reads CASSLGLAGAFNEQFF. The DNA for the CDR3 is TGTGCCAGCAGCTTGGGACTAGCGGGGGCTTTCAATGAGCAGTTCTTC.

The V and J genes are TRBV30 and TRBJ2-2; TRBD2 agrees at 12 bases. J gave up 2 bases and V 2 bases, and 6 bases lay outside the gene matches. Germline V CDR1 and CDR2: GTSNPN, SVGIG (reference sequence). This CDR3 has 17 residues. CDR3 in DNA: TGTGCCTGGAGTCCGGGACTAGCGGGCCCCAACACCGGGGAGCTGTTTTTT. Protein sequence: CAWSPGLAGPNTGELFF. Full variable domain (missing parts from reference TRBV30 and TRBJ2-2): SQTIHQWPATLVQPVGSPLSLECTVEGTSNPNLYWYRQAAGRGLQLLFYSVGIGQISSEVPQNLSASRPQDRQFILSSKKLLLSDSGFYLCAWSPGLAGPNTGELFFGEGSRLTVL.

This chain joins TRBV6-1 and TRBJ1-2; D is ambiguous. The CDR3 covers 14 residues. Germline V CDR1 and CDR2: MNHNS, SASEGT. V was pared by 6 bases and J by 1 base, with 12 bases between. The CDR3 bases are TGTGCCAGCAGCGTGAGCATACATAACTATGGCTACACCTTC. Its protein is CASSVSIHNYGYTF.

In DNA form, the CDR3 reads TGTGCCAGCACCCTCTCGGCGGAGAACACCGGGGAGCTGTTTTTT. This gives the protein CASTLSAENTGELFF. The genes are TRBV6-6 and TRBJ2-2; D ambiguous. The CDR3 runs to 15 residues. V was shortened by 7 bases and J by 1 base, with 13 bases between the two germline ends. Germline CDR1 MNHNY, CDR2 SVGAGI (reference sequence).

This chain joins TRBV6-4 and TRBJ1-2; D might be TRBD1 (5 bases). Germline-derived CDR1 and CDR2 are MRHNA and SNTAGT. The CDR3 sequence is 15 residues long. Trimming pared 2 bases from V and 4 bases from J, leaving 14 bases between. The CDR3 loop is CASSDIPDSTYGYTF. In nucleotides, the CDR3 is TGTGCCAGCAGTGACATCCCCGACAGCACCTATGGCTACACCTTC.

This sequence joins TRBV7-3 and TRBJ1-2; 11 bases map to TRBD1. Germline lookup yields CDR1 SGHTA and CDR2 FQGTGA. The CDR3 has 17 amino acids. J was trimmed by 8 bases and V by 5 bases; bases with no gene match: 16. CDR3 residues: CASSPIKDGTGGKGYTF. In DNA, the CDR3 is TGTGCCAGCAGCCCGATTAAGGACGGGACAGGGGGGAAAGGCTACACCTTC.

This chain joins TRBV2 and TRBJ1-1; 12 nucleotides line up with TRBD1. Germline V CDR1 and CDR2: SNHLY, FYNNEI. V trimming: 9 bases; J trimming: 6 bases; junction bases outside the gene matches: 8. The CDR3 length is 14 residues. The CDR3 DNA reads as TGTGCCAGTAACCCGGGACAGGGGGCCGCTGAAGCTTTCTTT. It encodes CASNPGQGAAEAFF.

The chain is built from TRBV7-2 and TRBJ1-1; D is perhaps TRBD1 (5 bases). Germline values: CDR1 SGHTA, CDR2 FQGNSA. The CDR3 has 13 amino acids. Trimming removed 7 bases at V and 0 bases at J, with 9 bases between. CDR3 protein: CASTREMNTEAFF. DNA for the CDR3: TGTGCCAGCACCAGGGAGATGAACACTGAAGCTTTCTTT.

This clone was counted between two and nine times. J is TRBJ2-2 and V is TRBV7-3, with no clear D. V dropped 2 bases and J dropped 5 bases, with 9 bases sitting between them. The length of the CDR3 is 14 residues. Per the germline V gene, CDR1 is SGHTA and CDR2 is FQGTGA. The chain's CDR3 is CASSLHGRTGELFF. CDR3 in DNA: TGTGCCAGCAGCTTACATGGTCGGACCGGGGAGCTGTTTTTT.

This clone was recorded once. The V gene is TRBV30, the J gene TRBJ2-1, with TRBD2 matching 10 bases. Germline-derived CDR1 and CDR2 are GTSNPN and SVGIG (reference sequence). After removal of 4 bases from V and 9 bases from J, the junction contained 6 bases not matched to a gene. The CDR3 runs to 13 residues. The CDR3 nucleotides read TGTGCCTGGATGCGTCTAGCGGGAGCTGAGCAGTTCTTC. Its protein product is CAWMRLAGAEQFF.

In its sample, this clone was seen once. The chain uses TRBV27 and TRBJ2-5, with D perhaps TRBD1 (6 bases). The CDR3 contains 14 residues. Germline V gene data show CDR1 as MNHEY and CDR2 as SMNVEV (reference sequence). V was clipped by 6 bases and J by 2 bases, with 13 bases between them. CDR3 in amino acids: CASRALGQQETQYF. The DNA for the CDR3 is TGTGCCAGCAGGGCATTAGGACAGCAAGAGACCCAGTACTTC.

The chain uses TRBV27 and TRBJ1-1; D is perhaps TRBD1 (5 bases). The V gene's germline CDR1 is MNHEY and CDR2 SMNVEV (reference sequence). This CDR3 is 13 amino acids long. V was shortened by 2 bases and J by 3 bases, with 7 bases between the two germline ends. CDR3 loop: CASSLKQDTEAFF. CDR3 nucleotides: TGTGCCAGCAGTTTAAAACAGGACACTGAAGCTTTCTTT.

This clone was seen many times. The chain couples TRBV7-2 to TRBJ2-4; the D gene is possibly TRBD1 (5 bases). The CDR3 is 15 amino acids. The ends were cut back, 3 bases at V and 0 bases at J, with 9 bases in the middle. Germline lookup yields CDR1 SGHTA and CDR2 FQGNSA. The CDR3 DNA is TGTGCCAGCAGCTTGACAGTTTTAGCCAAAAACATTCAGTACTTC. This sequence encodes CASSLTVLAKNIQYF.